Sequencing of this T cell receptor (beta chain) was carried out in a study of neurological immune-mediated disorders. This clonotype was seen at least ten times. Unsorted libraries were prepared from 2 million PBMCs that had been stored at -80 C. TCRdb reanalysed the 5' RACE reads using MiXCR and keeps one entry per CDR3 protein. The table has roughly 19,000 distinct CDR3 sequences, roughly 15% seen once; the top ten hold 15%. There are 15 residues in the CDR3. The ends lost 4 bases at V and 5 bases at J; junction bases unmatched: 7. The germline gives CDR1 MGHRA, CDR2 YSYEKL. This clonotype originated in a female donor with HTLV-1-associated myelopathy (HAM/TSP). J is TRBJ2-2 and V is TRBV4-1, with 7 bases matching TRBD2. Sequenced: PBMCs. The CDR3 reads CASSRLAVVTGELFF. As DNA, the CDR3 is TGCGCCAGCAGCCGGCTAGCGGTGGTAACCGGGGAGCTGTTTTTT.